Listed below are T cell receptor beta chains from one sample, sequenced in a study of CD8 T cells in Susac syndrome. MiXCR, applied by TCRdb to the immunoSEQ multiplex PCR reads, yields one record per CDR3 protein. Of about 200,000 distinct CDR3 sequences listed, about 91% are singletons. Sequencing was carried out using CD4+ T cells from PBMCs. The receptor source for this set is a human donor with Susac syndrome. The CDR3 runs from the conserved cysteine through the conserved F or W. Each record gives: D gene, J gene, V gene, clone size, CDR3 protein, CDR3 DNA. D genes are given only for firm matches. Size is stated for part of the rows, as once, few or many counts, or as a class when the clone is expanded.

>NA|TRBJ2-6|TRBV5-1|NA
CASSLSAAPGANVLTF
TGCGCCAGCAGCCTCTCGGCCGCGCCCGGGGCCAACGTCCTGACTTTC
>TRBD2|TRBJ2-1|TRBV7-8|NA
CASRTQAGGPLDEQFF
TGTGCCAGCAGGACGCAGGCGGGAGGTCCCTTAGATGAGCAGTTCTTC
>NA|TRBJ1-2|TRBV27|NA
CATQPYTDSTADYGYTF
TGTGCCACCCAACCCTATACGGACAGTACGGCCGACTATGGCTACACCTTC
>NA|TRBJ2-7|TRBV7-2|few
CASSFLGPLYF
TGTGCCAGCAGCTTTCTAGGACCTTTGTACTTC
>NA|TRBJ1-4|TRBV2|NA
CASRRSGATNEKLFF
TGTGCCAGCAGGCGGTCAGGCGCAACTAATGAAAAACTGTTTTTT
>NA|TRBJ2-1|TRBV5-1|NA
CASSLQGSYNEQFF
TGCGCCAGCAGCTTACAGGGATCCTACAATGAGCAGTTCTTC
>NA|TRBJ1-4|TRBV20-1|NA
CSASQAGGVTKKLFF
TGCAGTGCTAGTCAGGCCGGGGGGGTCACTAAAAAACTGTTTTTT
>NA|TRBJ2-2|TRBV5-1|NA
CASSLPGLQTGELFF
TGCGCCAGCAGCTTACCGGGCCTCCAGACCGGGGAGCTGTTTTTT
>TRBD1|TRBJ2-2|TRBV12-3/TRBV12-4|NA
CASSSTGGWGTGELFF
TGTGCCAGCAGTTCAACAGGGGGCTGGGGCACCGGGGAGCTGTTTTTT
>NA|TRBJ1-1|TRBV7-9|NA
CASSSPGTWGTARDTEAFF
TGTGCCAGCAGCTCCCCCGGGACCTGGGGCACGGCCAGAGACACTGAAGCTTTCTTT
>TRBD1|TRBJ2-7|TRBV20-1|once
CSASPPGQGSYEQYF
TGCAGTGCTTCTCCCCCGGGACAGGGTTCCTACGAGCAGTACTTC
>TRBD2|TRBJ2-4|TRBV4-1|NA
CASTSGSLAGKRPKNIQYF
TGCGCCAGCACATCGGGAAGTCTAGCGGGCAAACGGCCAAAAAACATTCAGTACTTC
>NA|TRBJ1-5|TRBV9|NA
CASSGQPSNQPQHF
TGTGCCAGCAGCGGACAACCTAGCAATCAGCCCCAGCATTTT
>NA|TRBJ2-7|TRBV28|once
CASSRLWGESSYEQYF
TGTGCCAGCAGCCGACTATGGGGGGAGAGCTCCTACGAGCAGTACTTC
>TRBD2|TRBJ2-3|TRBV11-2|NA
CASSLVLAGRDTQYF
TGTGCCAGCAGCTTAGTACTAGCGGGGAGAGATACGCAGTATTTT
>TRBD1|TRBJ2-5|TRBV5-5|NA
CASSLVTGGAGTQYF
TGTGCCAGCAGCTTGGTTACAGGGGGCGCCGGGACCCAGTACTTC
>NA|TRBJ2-6|TRBV29-1|few
CSVATGSGANVLTF
TGCAGCGTTGCTACAGGGTCGGGGGCCAACGTCCTGACTTTC
>NA|TRBJ2-7|TRBV11-2|NA
CASSLEVQGYEQYF
TGTGCCAGCAGCTTAGAAGTACAAGGATACGAGCAGTACTTC
>TRBD2|TRBJ2-1|TRBV2|NA
CASSGEAGAQGEQFF
TGTGCCAGCAGCGGCGAAGCGGGAGCGCAAGGTGAGCAGTTCTTC
>NA|TRBJ2-1|TRBV30|NA
CACGTGTRIYNEQFF
TGTGCCTGTGGGACAGGGACTAGAATCTACAATGAGCAGTTCTTC
>TRBD1|TRBJ1-4|TRBV28|once
CASSPWDSQLNEKLFF
TGTGCCAGCAGTCCCTGGGACAGCCAACTAAATGAAAAACTGTTTTTT
>TRBD2|TRBJ2-2|TRBV29-1|NA
CSVRTRLNTGELFF
TGCAGCGTTAGGACTAGGCTAAACACCGGGGAGCTGTTTTTT
>TRBD1|TRBJ1-1|TRBV6-1|NA
CASSEIRDSTEAFF
TGTGCCAGCAGTGAAATCCGGGACAGCACTGAAGCTTTCTTT
>TRBD2|TRBJ2-3|TRBV24-1|NA
CATSDIKGLAATTDTQYF
TGTGCCACCAGTGACATCAAGGGACTAGCGGCGACCACAGATACGCAGTATTTT
>TRBD1|TRBJ2-1|TRBV20-1|NA
CSADHRGNEQFF
TGCAGTGCGGATCACAGGGGTAATGAGCAGTTCTTC
>NA|TRBJ2-3|TRBV12-3/TRBV12-4|NA
CASSDQLGGTDTQYF
TGTGCCAGCAGCGATCAGTTGGGGGGTACAGATACGCAGTATTTT
>NA|TRBJ2-3|TRBV9|NA
CASSVVAELTDTQYF
TGTGCCAGCAGCGTCGTGGCGGAGCTCACAGATACGCAGTATTTT
>NA|TRBJ2-3|TRBV2|NA
CASKGREPDTQYF
TGTGCCAGCAAAGGCAGGGAACCAGATACGCAGTATTTT
>NA|TRBJ2-4|TRBV6-5|few
CASSYSGGLAKNIQYF
TGTGCCAGCAGTTACTCGGGGGGTCTAGCCAAAAACATTCAGTACTTC
>NA|TRBJ1-1|TRBV28|once
CASSLISGSEAFF
TGTGCCAGCAGTTTAATTTCCGGGTCTGAAGCTTTCTTT
>NA|TRBJ1-6|TRBV14|once
CASSQEEGEVYNSPLHF
TGTGCCAGCAGCCAAGAAGAAGGGGAGGTCTATAATTCACCCCTCCACTTT
>NA|TRBJ1-2|TRBV9|NA
CASSPRAEPEYNYGYTF
TGTGCCAGCAGCCCCAGGGCAGAGCCGGAGTATAACTATGGCTACACCTTC
>NA|TRBJ2-7|TRBV6-1|NA
CASSPGMGEQYF
TGTGCCAGCAGCCCGGGGATGGGCGAGCAGTACTTC
>TRBD2|TRBJ2-2|TRBV4-1|NA
CASSQEGLAITGELFF
TGCGCCAGCAGCCAAGAGGGACTAGCGATTACCGGGGAGCTGTTTTTT
>NA|TRBJ2-7|TRBV19|NA
CASRSRGANLYEQYF
TGTGCCAGTAGATCCCGTGGAGCGAACCTCTACGAGCAGTACTTC
>NA|TRBJ1-5|TRBV14|NA
CASSQDGRQVISNQPQHF
TGTGCCAGCAGCCAAGATGGAAGACAGGTCATTAGCAATCAGCCCCAGCATTTT